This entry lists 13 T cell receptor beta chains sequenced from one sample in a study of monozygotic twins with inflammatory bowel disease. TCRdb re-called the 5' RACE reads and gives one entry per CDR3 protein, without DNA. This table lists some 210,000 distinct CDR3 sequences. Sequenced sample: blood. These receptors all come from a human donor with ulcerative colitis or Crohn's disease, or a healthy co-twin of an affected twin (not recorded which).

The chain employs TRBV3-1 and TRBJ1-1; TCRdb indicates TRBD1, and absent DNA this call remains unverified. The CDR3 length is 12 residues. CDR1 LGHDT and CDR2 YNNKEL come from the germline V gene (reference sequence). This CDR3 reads CASSQSRGSAFF.

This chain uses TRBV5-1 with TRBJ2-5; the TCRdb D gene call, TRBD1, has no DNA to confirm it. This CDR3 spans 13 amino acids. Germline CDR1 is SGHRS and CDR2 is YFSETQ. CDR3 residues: CASSPGGLETQYF.

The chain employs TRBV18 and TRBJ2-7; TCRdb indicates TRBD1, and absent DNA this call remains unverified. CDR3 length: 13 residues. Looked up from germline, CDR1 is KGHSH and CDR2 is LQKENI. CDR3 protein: CASSGTGKGEQYF.

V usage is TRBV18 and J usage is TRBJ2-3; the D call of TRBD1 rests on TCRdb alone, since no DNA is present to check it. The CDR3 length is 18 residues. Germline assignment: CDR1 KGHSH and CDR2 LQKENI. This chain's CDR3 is CASSPPNFSRGPTDTQYF.

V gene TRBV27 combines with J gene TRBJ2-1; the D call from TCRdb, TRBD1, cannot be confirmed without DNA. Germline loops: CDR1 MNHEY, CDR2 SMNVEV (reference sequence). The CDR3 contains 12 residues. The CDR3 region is CASRAGPNEQFF.

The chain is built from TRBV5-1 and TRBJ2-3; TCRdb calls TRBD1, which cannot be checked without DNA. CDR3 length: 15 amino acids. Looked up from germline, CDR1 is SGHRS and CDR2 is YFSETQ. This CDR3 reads CASSQTRGASDTQYF.

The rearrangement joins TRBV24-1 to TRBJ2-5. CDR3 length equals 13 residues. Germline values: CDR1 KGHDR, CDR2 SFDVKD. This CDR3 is CATSDSFGETQYF.

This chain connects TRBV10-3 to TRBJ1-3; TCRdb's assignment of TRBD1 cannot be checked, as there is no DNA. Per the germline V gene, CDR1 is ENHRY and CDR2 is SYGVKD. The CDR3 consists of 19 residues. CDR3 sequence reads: CAISVGQAKSIDSGNTIYF.

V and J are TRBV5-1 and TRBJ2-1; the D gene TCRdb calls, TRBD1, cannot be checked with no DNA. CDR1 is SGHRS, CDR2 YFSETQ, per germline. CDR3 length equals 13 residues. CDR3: CASSPDGGNEQFF.

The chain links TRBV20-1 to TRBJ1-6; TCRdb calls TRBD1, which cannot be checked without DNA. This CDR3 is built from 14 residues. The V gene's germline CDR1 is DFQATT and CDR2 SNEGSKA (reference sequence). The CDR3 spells CSAQVRGYNSPLHF.

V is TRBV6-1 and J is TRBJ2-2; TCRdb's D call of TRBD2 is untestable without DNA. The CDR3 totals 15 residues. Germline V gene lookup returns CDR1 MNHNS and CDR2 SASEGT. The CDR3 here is CASSLQRVNTGELFF.

Here the CDR3 reads CASSLDVARIYGYTF. The rearrangement links TRBV5-6 to TRBJ1-2. This CDR3 comprises 15 residues. CDR1 is SGHDT and CDR2 is YYEEEE in the germline V gene.

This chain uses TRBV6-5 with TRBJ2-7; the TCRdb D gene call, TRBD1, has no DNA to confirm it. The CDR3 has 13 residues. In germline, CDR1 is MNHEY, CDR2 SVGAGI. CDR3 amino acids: CASRRPTGAEQYF.